These 4 T cell receptor beta chains were sequenced from one sample in a study of T cell changes during pregnancy in multiple sclerosis. Generated by immunoSEQ multiplex PCR, the TCRdb table keeps only in-frame clones and is missing some. The sample has under 100,000 clones, roughly 96% seen once. Sequenced material: peripheral blood, taken in the second trimester of pregnancy. The receptors derive from a female donor with multiple sclerosis, enrolled in a pregnancy study.

The V gene is TRBV10-3, the J gene TRBJ2-7; D uncertain. The germline gives CDR1 ENHRY, CDR2 SYGVKD. The length of the CDR3 is 15 residues. Deletions cut 3 bases from V and 1 base from J, with 13 bases between. The CDR3 protein is CAISDLTSGSYEQYF. The CDR3 coding sequence is TGTGCCATCAGTGATTTGACCTCGGGTTCCTACGAGCAGTACTTC.

The chain is built from TRBV18 and TRBJ1-1; tentative D call: TRBD1 (5 bases). Germline loops: CDR1 KGHSH, CDR2 LQKENI. With 2 bases removed from V and 8 bases from J, the gap between germline ends came to 12 bases. The CDR3 sequence is 13 residues long. The CDR3 spells CASSPETVAEAFF. CDR3 nucleotides: TGTGCCAGCTCACCAGAGACAGTAGCCGAAGCTTTCTTT.

This rearrangement joins TRBV6-5 to TRBJ2-3, with D uncertain. This CDR3 is built from 14 residues. The germline gives CDR1 MNHEY, CDR2 SVGAGI. The V end was cut by 6 bases, the J end by 2 bases, with 12 bases between. CDR3 in DNA: TGTGCCAGCAGGCCCAGGAACCCCACAGATACGCAGTATTTT. It codes for CASRPRNPTDTQYF.

The V call is TRBV10-3, the J call TRBJ1-1; 9 bases line up with TRBD1. This CDR3 contains 12 residues. Looked up from germline, CDR1 is ENHRY and CDR2 is SYGVKD. With V trimmed by 7 bases and J by 12 bases, 9 bases remained unmatched. This CDR3 reads CAIKPGQGMTFF. The CDR3 DNA reads as TGTGCCATCAAACCGGGACAGGGTATGACTTTCTTT.